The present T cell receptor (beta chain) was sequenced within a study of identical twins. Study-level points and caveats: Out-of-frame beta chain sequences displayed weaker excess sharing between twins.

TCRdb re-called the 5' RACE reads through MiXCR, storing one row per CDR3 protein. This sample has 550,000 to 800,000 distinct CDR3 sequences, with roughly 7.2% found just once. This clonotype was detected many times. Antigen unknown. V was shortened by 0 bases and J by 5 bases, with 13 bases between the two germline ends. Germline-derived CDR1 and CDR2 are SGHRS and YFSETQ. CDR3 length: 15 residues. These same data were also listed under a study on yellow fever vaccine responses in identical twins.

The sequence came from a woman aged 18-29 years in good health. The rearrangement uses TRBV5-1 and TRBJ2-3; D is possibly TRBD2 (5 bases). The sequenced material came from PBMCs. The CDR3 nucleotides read TGCGCCAGCAGCTTGGCCGGGGTGGAAGGAGATACGCAGTATTTT. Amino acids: CASSLAGVEGDTQYF.